The 5 T cell receptor beta chains listed next were all sequenced from one sample in a study of beta chain features in type 1 diabetes. What was sequenced were expressed TCRB transcripts, since all of the isolated RNA had been reverse transcribed. The data were produced by immunoSEQ multiplex PCR, yet TCRdb's version contains in-frame clones alone and is incomplete. The sample includes some 250,000 clones, 25% to 30% of them seen just once. Sequencing was done on a sample of central memory CD4+ T cells from blood. The receptors here all came from a man under 40 in good health.

There are many counts of this clone. The chain has TRBV18 and TRBJ2-5; weak D call: TRBD2 (6 bases). V lost 3 bases and J 6 bases, leaving 11 bases between the germline ends. The CDR3 spans 13 residues. Germline V gene lookup returns CDR1 KGHSH and CDR2 LQKENI. CDR3 loop: CASSPPGRKTQYF. CDR3 in DNA: TGTGCCAGCTCACCGCCGGGGAGGAAGACCCAGTACTTC.

This chain connects TRBV14 to TRBJ1-4, with D possibly TRBD1 on 5 matching bases. Between the trimmed V and J ends, which lost 4 bases and 8 bases, there was a span of 14 bases. Germline values: CDR1 SGHDN, CDR2 FVKESK. CDR3 length: 14 amino acids. For the CDR3, the DNA is TGTGCCAGCAGCCTCCGACAGATGGGGGAAAAACTGTTTTTT. Residues: CASSLRQMGEKLFF.

V gene TRBV5-4 combines with J gene TRBJ2-1, with D perhaps TRBD1 or TRBD2 (5 bases each). Trimming removed 3 bases from V and 8 bases from J, with 15 bases in between. The CDR3 loop spans 14 amino acids. Germline CDR1 SGHNT, CDR2 YYREEE (reference sequence). The chain's CDR3 is CASSSRDGRDEQFF. CDR3 coding DNA: TGTGCCAGCAGCTCCCGGGACGGGCGAGATGAGCAGTTCTTC.

This clone has a handful of counts. This chain uses TRBV4-3 with TRBJ2-3; 10 bases are a match to TRBD2. The CDR3 sequence is 16 residues long. The V segment lost 3 bases and the J segment 4 bases; nucleotides outside the gene matches: 7. Germline V gene sequence: CDR1 LGHNA, CDR2 YSLEER. CDR3 nucleotides: TGCGCCAGCAGCCAGAATCTAGCGGGAGCTTCAGATACGCAGTATTTT. Amino acid sequence: CASSQNLAGASDTQYF.

The sample holds a few counts of this clone. The chain couples TRBV5-8 to TRBJ2-3; the D gene is possibly TRBD2 (6 bases). V was cut by 6 bases and J by 2 bases, with 16 bases left in between. Looked up from germline, CDR1 is SGHTS and CDR2 is YDEGEE. CDR3 length: 15 residues. This chain's CDR3 is CASTTAGLHTDTQYF. CDR3 DNA: TGTGCCAGCACCACCGCGGGACTCCACACAGATACGCAGTATTTT.